This T cell receptor beta chain was observed in a study of shared clonotypes between healthy human individuals. Study-wide results and caveats: Clonotypes shared by all four sorted-subset donors had higher generation probabilities than non-shared clonotypes. Sampling covered nothing but blood. Tissue TCR repertoires likely differ from those found in blood.

Clones were sequenced by immunoSEQ multiplex PCR, and TCRdb holds only the in-frame ones, with some missing. The table lists some 2,000,000 clones, roughly 95% of them singletons. Worth noting for this clone: Its antigen is currently unknown.

The CDR3 runs 15 residues. Trimming at V came to 2 bases and at J to 3 bases, leaving 6 bases not matched to a gene. Per the germline V gene, CDR1 is LNHDA and CDR2 is SQIVND (reference sequence). The sequencing sample was made of naive CD4+ T cells sorted from blood. The subset: CD45RA+ positively selected. V usage is TRBV19 and J usage is TRBJ1-2; 7 nucleotides line up with TRBD1. The source is a young man in good health. CDR3 bases: TGTGCCAGTAGTATACGAGGGGGCCTCCACTATGGCTACACCTTC. It is translated as CASSIRGGLHYGYTF.